The 3 T cell receptor beta chains reported below all come from one sample, sequenced in a study of T-cell reconstitution after alpha-beta-depleted transplantation in children. Molecular barcoding with unique molecular identifiers was used for the TCRbeta library. One entry per CDR3 protein, called by TCRdb with MiXCR from the PCR reads. The data contain roughly 76,000 distinct CDR3 sequences, approximately 10% of them singletons. The source material was PBMCs, sampled before TCRalphabeta/CD19-depleted stem cell transplant. The receptors here all came from a boy aged 5-17 years with acute myeloid leukemia, due to receive a stem cell transplant.

The rearrangement joins TRBV5-1 to TRBJ2-1; no definite D call. V was shortened by 1 base and J by 7 bases, with 12 bases between the two germline ends. CDR3 length: 14 amino acids. The germline gives CDR1 SGHRS, CDR2 YFSETQ. Here the CDR3 DNA reads TGCGCCAGCAGCTTGTCGGCAGGAAGGAATGAGCAGTTCTTC. This encodes CASSLSAGRNEQFF.

This clonotype was found a few times. CDR3 DNA: TGCGCCAGCAGCCAAGAACGCCGGGACCCCAGAGAGGGCTACACCTTC. It specifies CASSQERRDPREGYTF. The chain joins TRBV4-1 to TRBJ1-2; possibly TRBD1 for D (5 bases). This CDR3 spans 16 amino acids. The germline CDR1 and CDR2 sequences are MGHRA and YSYEKL. Trimming took off 0 bases at V and 8 bases at J, with 19 bases between the two ends.

This clonotype has ten or more counts. The CDR3 sequence: CASSYSKDGANYGYTF. CDR3 DNA sequence: TGTGCCAGCAGTTACTCGAAGGACGGAGCTAACTATGGCTACACCTTC. V is TRBV6-5 and J is TRBJ1-2; D is unclear. Between the trimmed V and J ends, which lost 0 bases and 0 bases, there was a span of 11 bases. CDR3 length: 16 residues. The germline CDR1 and CDR2 sequences are MNHEY and SVGAGI.